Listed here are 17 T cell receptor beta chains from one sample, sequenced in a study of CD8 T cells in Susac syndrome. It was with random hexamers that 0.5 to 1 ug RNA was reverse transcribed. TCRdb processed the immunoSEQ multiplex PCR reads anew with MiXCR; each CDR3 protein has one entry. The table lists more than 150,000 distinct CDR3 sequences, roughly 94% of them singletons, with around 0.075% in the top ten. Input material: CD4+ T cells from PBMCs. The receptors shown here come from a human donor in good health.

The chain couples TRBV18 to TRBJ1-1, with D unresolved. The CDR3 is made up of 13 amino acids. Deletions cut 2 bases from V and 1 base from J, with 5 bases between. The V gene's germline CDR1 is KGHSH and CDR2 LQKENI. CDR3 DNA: TGTGCCAGCTCACCAGTCACGAACACTGAAGCTTTCTTT. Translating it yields CASSPVTNTEAFF.

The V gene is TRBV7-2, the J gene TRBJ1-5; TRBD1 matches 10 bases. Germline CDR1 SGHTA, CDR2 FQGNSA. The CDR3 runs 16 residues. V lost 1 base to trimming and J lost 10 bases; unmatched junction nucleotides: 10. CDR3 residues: CASSLGTGTGEGPQHF. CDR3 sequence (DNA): TGTGCCAGCAGCTTAGGTACGGGGACAGGGGAGGGTCCCCAGCATTTT.

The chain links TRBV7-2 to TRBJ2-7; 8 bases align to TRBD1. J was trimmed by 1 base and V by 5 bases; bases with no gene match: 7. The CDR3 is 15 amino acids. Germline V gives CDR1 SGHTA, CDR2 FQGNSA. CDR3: CASSLWTGWSYEQYF. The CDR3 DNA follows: TGTGCCAGCAGCCTCTGGACAGGGTGGTCCTACGAGCAGTACTTC.

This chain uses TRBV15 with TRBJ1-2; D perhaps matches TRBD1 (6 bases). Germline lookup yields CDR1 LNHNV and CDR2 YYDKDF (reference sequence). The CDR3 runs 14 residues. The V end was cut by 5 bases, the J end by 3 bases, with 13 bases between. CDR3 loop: CATSLGGSYYGYTF. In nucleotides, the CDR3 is TGTGCCACCAGCTTAGGGGGATCTTACTATGGCTACACCTTC.

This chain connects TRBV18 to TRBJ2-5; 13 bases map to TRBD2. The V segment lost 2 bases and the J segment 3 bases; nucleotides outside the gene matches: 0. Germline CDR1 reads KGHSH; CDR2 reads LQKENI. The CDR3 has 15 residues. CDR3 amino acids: CASSPGLAGEETQYF. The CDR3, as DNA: TGTGCCAGCTCACCAGGACTAGCGGGAGAAGAGACCCAGTACTTC.

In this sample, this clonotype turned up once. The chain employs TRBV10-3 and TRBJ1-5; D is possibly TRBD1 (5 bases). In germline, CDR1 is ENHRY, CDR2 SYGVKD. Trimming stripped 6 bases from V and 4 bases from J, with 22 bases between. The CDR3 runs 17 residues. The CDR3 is CAISEQSPREVNQPQHF. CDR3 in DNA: TGTGCCATCAGCGAACAGTCCCCCAGGGAGGTAAATCAGCCCCAGCATTTT.

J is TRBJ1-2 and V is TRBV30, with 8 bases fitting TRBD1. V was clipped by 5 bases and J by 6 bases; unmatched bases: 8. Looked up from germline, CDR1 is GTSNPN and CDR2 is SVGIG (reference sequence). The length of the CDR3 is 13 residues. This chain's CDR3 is CAWQQGQADGYTF. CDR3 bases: TGTGCCTGGCAGCAGGGACAGGCGGATGGCTACACCTTC.

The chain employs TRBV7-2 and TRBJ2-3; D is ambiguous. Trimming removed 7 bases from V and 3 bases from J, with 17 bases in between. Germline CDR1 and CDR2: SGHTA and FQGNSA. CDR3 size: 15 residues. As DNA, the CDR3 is TGTGCCAGCACCCGCAACATCGCCGGGACAGATACGCAGTATTTT. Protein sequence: CASTRNIAGTDTQYF.

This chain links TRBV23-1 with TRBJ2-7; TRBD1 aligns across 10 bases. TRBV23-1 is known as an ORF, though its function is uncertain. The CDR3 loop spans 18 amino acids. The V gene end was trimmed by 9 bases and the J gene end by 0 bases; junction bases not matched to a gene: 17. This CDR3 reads CARTERDRGFFGSYEQYF. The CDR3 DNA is TGCGCCAGGACCGAACGGGACAGGGGTTTCTTCGGCTCCTACGAGCAGTACTTC.

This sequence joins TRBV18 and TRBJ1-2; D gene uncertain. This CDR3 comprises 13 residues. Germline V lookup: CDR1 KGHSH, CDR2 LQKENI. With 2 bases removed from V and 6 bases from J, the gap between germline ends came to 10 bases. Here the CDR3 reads CASSPAGSDGYTF. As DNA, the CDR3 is TGTGCCAGCTCACCAGCCGGATCAGATGGCTACACCTTC.

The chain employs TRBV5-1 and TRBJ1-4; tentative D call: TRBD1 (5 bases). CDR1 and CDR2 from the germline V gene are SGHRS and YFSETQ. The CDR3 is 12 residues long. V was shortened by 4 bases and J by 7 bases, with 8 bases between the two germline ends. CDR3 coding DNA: TGCGCCAGCAGCATCCAGGGTGAAAAACTGTTTTTT. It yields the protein CASSIQGEKLFF.

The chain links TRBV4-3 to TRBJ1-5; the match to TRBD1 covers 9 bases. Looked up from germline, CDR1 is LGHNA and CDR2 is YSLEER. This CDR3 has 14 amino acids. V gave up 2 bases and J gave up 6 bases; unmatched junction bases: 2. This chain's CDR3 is CASSQNRGLQPQHF. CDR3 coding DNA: TGCGCCAGCAGCCAAAACAGGGGGCTTCAGCCCCAGCATTTT.

The CDR3 reads CASSLGTGTSQETQYF. The CDR3 DNA is TGTGCCAGCAGCCTCGGGACAGGGACATCCCAAGAGACCCAGTACTTC. The J gene is TRBJ2-5, the V gene TRBV7-2; TRBD1 agrees at 9 bases. Trimming cost V 5 bases and J 1 base; bases outside gene matches: 8. Looked up from germline, CDR1 is SGHTA and CDR2 is FQGNSA. This CDR3 region has 16 residues. The full variable domain, with the rest looked up from reference TRBV7-2 and TRBJ2-5, is GAGVSQSPSNKVTEKGKDVELRCDPISGHTALYWYRQSLGQGLEFLIYFQGNSAPDKSGLPSDRFSAERTGGSVSTLTIQRTQQEDSAVYLCASSLGTGTSQETQYFGPGTRLLVL.

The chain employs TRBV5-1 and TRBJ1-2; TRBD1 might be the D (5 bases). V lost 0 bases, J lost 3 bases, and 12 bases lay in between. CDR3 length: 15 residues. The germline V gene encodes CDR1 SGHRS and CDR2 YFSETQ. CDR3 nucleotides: TGCGCCAGCAGCTTGGTACCGGCGACAGACTATGGCTACACCTTC. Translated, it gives CASSLVPATDYGYTF.

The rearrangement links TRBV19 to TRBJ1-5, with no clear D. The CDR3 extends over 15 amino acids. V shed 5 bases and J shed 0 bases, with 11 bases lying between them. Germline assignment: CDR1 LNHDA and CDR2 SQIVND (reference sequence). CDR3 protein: CASSGRTSSNQPQHF. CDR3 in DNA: TGTGCCAGTAGTGGACGGACTTCTAGCAATCAGCCCCAGCATTTT.

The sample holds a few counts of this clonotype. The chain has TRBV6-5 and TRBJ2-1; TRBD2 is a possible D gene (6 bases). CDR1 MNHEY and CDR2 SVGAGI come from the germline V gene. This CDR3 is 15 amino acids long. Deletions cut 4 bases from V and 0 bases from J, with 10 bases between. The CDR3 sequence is CASSSGGLSYNEQFF. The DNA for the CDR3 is TGTGCCAGCAGTTCCGGGGGACTCTCCTACAATGAGCAGTTCTTC.

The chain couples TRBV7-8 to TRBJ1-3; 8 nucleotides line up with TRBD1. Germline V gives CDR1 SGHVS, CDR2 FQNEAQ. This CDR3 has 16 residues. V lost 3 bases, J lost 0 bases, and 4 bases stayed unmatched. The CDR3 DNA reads TGTGCCAGCAGCTTCGGACAGGGTAGCTCTGGAAACACCATATATTTT. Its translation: CASSFGQGSSGNTIYF.